These 30 T cell receptor beta chains were sequenced from one sample in a study of CXCR3-negative and CXCR3-positive naive CD8 T cells. Preparation of TRB cDNA libraries relied on 5' RACE carrying UMI labels. Reanalyzing the 5' RACE reads, TCRdb keeps one entry per CDR3 protein, without DNA. In all, the sample yields about 130,000 distinct CDR3 sequences. Sequenced sample: naive CXCR3- CD8+ T cells from blood. Subset of the sample: CD45RO-CCR7+CD27+CD95- naive CD8+ T cells lacking CXCR3 (TNR3-). The receptors derive from a human donor in good health. Some clones in this sample may be carry-over from other donors' samples.

This chain links TRBV14 with TRBJ2-7. The CDR3 totals 15 residues. Germline CDR1 SGHDN, CDR2 FVKESK. CDR3 region: CASSQGTGGSYEQYF. Drawing the rest from reference TRBV14 and TRBJ2-7, the complete variable domain is EAGVTQFPSHSVIEKGQTVTLRCDPISGHDNLYWYRRVMGKEIKFLLHFVKESKQDESGMPNNRFLAERTGGTYSTLKVQPAELEDSGVYFCASSQGTGGSYEQYFGPGTRLTVT.

J is TRBJ2-1 and V is TRBV7-9; the TCRdb call, TRBD2, lacks DNA for checking. Germline CDR1 is SEHNR and CDR2 is FQNEAQ (reference sequence). The CDR3 has 16 residues. CDR3 region: CASSLKTSGSYNEQFF.

The chain links TRBV7-8 to TRBJ2-7; the D gene TCRdb calls, TRBD2, cannot be checked with no DNA. Germline CDR1 is SGHVS and CDR2 is FQNEAQ. The CDR3 is 19 residues long. The CDR3 is CASSLVVLTTSGSSYEQYF. The entire variable domain, with the rest obtained from reference TRBV7-8 and TRBJ2-7, is as follows: GAGVSQSPRYKVAKRGQDVALRCDPISGHVSLFWYQQALGQGPEFLTYFQNEAQLDKSGLPSDRFFAERPEGSVSTLKIQRTQQEDSAVYLCASSLVVLTTSGSSYEQYFGPGTRLTVT.

The rearrangement links TRBV29-1 to TRBJ2-5; without DNA, the TCRdb call of TRBD2 cannot be checked. CDR1 and CDR2 (germline): SQVTM, ANQGSEA. There are 16 residues in the CDR3. The CDR3 reads CSADLAGGPNQETQYF.

The chain links TRBV7-9 to TRBJ1-5; TCRdb's D call, TRBD1, is unchecked because there is no DNA. The CDR3 loop spans 12 amino acids. Germline CDR1 SEHNR, CDR2 FQNEAQ (reference sequence). The CDR3 loop is CASSPPDQPQHF.

V usage is TRBV27 and J usage is TRBJ2-7; TCRdb's D call of TRBD1 is untestable without DNA. This CDR3 is 14 amino acids long. From germline, CDR1 is MNHEY and CDR2 SMNVEV (reference sequence). CDR3 sequence: CASSWTGRPYEQYF.

CDR3 sequence reads: CASAQGHEQYF. The chain carries TRBV2 and TRBJ2-7; TCRdb names TRBD1, which stays unverified in the absence of DNA. The germline CDR1 and CDR2 sequences are SNHLY and FYNNEI. CDR3 size: 11 residues.

J is TRBJ2-7 and V is TRBV25-1; TCRdb's D gene call, TRBD1, goes unchecked for lack of DNA. This CDR3 spans 16 amino acids. Germline assignment: CDR1 MGHDK and CDR2 SYGVNS. This CDR3 is CASSEQEAPRAYEQYF.

The chain uses TRBV5-6 and TRBJ2-1. The germline gives CDR1 SGHDT, CDR2 YYEEEE. CDR3 length equals 13 residues. CDR3 amino acids: CASSHLPNNEQFF.

J is TRBJ2-1 and V is TRBV12-3 or TRBV12-4; without DNA, the TCRdb call of TRBD2 cannot be checked. The CDR3 sequence is 13 residues long. This CDR3 reads CASSLGLYGEQFF.

The chain carries TRBV13 and TRBJ2-7; there is no DNA to check the TCRdb D call of TRBD2. The CDR3 extends over 15 amino acids. The germline V gene has CDR1 PRHDT and CDR2 FYEKMQ (reference sequence). The CDR3 loop is CASSLVAGGSYEQYF.

V usage is TRBV13 and J usage is TRBJ2-7; TCRdb returns TRBD2, unconfirmable since there is no DNA. CDR3 length: 16 amino acids. CDR1 is PRHDT, CDR2 FYEKMQ, per germline (reference sequence). CDR3 amino acids: CASSARTGLRSYELYF.

This sequence joins TRBV29-1 and TRBJ1-2; as DNA is missing, the TRBD1 call by TCRdb cannot be tested. This CDR3 region has 13 residues. Per the germline V gene, CDR1 is SQVTM and CDR2 is ANQGSEA. The CDR3: CSVEAGPSGSYTF.

This rearrangement joins TRBV20-1 to TRBJ2-3; checking the TCRdb D call of TRBD1 is not possible without DNA. This CDR3 has 13 residues. Germline assignment: CDR1 DFQATT and CDR2 SNEGSKA (reference sequence). CDR3 in amino acids: CSARGHRADTQYF.

This chain joins TRBV7-9 and TRBJ2-3. In germline, CDR1 is SEHNR, CDR2 FQNEAQ (reference sequence). The CDR3 consists of 14 residues. The CDR3 spells CASSFVRSTDTQYF.

The chain uses TRBV5-1 and TRBJ2-6; without DNA, the TCRdb call of TRBD1 cannot be checked. Germline V gene lookup returns CDR1 SGHRS and CDR2 YFSETQ. The CDR3 is made up of 19 amino acids. The CDR3 spells CASSLDGQGVLTGANVLTF.

The chain carries TRBV28 and TRBJ2-7; TCRdb indicates TRBD1, and absent DNA this call remains unverified. The CDR3 is 16 residues long. The germline gives CDR1 MDHEN, CDR2 SYDVKM. This CDR3 is CASSSGRDRASYEQYF.

This chain joins TRBV14 and TRBJ2-1; TCRdb returns TRBD2, unconfirmable since there is no DNA. Germline V gene lookup returns CDR1 SGHDN and CDR2 FVKESK. This CDR3 contains 18 residues. CDR3 loop: CASSQGYEGLVTGDEQFF.

The chain recombines TRBV7-3 with TRBJ2-7; no DNA is available, so the TRBD1 call from TCRdb remains unchecked. The CDR3 contains 14 residues. Germline assignment: CDR1 SGHTA and CDR2 FQGTGA. CDR3 sequence: CASSPGHNVYEQYF.

The chain joins TRBV25-1 to TRBJ2-3; the D call from TCRdb, TRBD1, cannot be confirmed without DNA. Germline V gene sequence: CDR1 MGHDK, CDR2 SYGVNS. There are 16 residues in the CDR3. CDR3: CASSAYRGRITDTQYF.

The chain couples TRBV7-9 to TRBJ2-5; TCRdb reports TRBD1, a call that lacks DNA to check it against. This CDR3 contains 14 residues. CDR1 is SEHNR and CDR2 is FQNEAQ in the germline V gene (reference sequence). The CDR3 sequence: CASSLGGFQETQYF.

V and J are TRBV7-9 and TRBJ2-5; TCRdb lists TRBD1, though no DNA is available to test this call. The CDR3 is made up of 14 amino acids. Germline V CDR1 and CDR2: SEHNR, FQNEAQ (reference sequence). This chain's CDR3 is CASSYRDSPETQYF.

This chain uses TRBV7-9 with TRBJ2-5; TCRdb picks TRBD1, but there is no DNA to check that call. This CDR3 spans 13 amino acids. Germline lookup yields CDR1 SEHNR and CDR2 FQNEAQ (reference sequence). The CDR3 sequence: CASSSTPRETQYF.

The chain's CDR3 is CATSLSGTEAFF. The chain is built from TRBV15 and TRBJ1-1. CDR3 length equals 12 residues. Germline V gene sequence: CDR1 LNHNV, CDR2 YYDKDF (reference sequence).

This CDR3 is CASSYGDEQYF. The rearrangement joins TRBV6-5 to TRBJ2-7. The length of the CDR3 is 11 residues. Germline CDR1 reads MNHEY; CDR2 reads SVGAGI.

V gene TRBV20-1 combines with J gene TRBJ1-6; absent DNA, TCRdb's TRBD1 call cannot be checked. This CDR3 region has 16 residues. From germline, CDR1 is DFQATT and CDR2 SNEGSKA (reference sequence). The CDR3 region is CSARDSRTGYNSPLHF.

The genes are TRBV5-5 and TRBJ2-3; the TCRdb D gene call, TRBD1, has no DNA to confirm it. The germline V gene has CDR1 SGHKS and CDR2 YYEKEE (reference sequence). CDR3 length equals 15 residues. The CDR3 here is CASSFLDRNTDTQYF.

This chain links TRBV7-7 with TRBJ2-1. This CDR3 has 15 amino acids. The germline V gene encodes CDR1 SSHAT and CDR2 FNYEAQ (reference sequence). The CDR3 reads CASSSRTVSYNEQFF.

The rearrangement uses TRBV28 and TRBJ2-1; without DNA, the TCRdb call of TRBD1 cannot be checked. Germline V gives CDR1 MDHEN, CDR2 SYDVKM. The CDR3 totals 14 residues. This CDR3 reads CASSPGGPGAEQFF.

This chain uses TRBV6-2 or TRBV6-3 with TRBJ2-3; there is no DNA to check the TCRdb D call of TRBD1. Germline V lookup: CDR1 MNHEY, CDR2 SVGEGT. This CDR3 has 16 amino acids. The CDR3 loop reads CASSYSGQGKTDTQYF.